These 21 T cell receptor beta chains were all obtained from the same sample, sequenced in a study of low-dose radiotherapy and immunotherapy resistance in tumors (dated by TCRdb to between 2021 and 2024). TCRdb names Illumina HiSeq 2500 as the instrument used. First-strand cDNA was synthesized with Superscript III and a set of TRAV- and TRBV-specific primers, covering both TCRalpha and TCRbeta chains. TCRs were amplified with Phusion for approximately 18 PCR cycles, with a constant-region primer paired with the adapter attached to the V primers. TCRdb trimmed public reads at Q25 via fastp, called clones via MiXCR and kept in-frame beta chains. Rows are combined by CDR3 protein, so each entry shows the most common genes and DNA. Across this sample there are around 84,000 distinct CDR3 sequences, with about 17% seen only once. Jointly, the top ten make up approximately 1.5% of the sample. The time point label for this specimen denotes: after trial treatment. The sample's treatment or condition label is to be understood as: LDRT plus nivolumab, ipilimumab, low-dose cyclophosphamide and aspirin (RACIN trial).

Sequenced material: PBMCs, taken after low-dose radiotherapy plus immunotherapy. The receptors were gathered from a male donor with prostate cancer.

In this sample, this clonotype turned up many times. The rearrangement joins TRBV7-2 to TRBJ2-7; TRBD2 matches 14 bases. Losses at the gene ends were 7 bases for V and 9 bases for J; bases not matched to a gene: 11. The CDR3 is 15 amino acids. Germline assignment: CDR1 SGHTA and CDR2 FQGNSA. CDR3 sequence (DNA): TGTGCCAGCACCCTACAGGGGACTAGCGGGAGCGGGCAGTACTTC. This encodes CASTLQGTSGSGQYF.

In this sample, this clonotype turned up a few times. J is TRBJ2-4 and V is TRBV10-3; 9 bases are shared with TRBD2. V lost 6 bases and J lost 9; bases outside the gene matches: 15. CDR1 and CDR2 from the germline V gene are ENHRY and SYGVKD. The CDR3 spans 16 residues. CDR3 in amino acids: CAISRTSDTQGSIQYF. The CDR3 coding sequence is TGTGCCATCAGCAGGACTAGCGATACCCAGGGGAGCATTCAGTACTTC.

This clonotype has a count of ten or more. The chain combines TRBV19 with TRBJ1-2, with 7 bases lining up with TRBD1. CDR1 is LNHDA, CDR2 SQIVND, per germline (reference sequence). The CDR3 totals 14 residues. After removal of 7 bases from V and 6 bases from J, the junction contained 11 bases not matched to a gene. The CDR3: CASTASDRVHGYTF. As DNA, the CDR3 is TGTGCCAGTACCGCCTCCGACAGGGTTCATGGCTACACCTTC.

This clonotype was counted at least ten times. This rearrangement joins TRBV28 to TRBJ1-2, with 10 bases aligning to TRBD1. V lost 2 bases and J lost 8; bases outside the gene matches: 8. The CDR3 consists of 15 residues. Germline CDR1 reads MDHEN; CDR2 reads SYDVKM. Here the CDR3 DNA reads TGTGCCAGCAGTTTAGGTGACAGGGGGCGAAAAGGCTACACCTTC. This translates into CASSLGDRGRKGYTF.

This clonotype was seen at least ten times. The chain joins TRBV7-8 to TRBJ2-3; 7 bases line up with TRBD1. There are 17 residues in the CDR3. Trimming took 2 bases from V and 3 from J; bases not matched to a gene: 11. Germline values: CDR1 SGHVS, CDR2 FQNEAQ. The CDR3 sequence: CASSLTLTGAETDTQYF. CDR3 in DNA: TGTGCCAGCAGCTTAACCCTCACAGGGGCCGAGACAGATACGCAGTATTTT.

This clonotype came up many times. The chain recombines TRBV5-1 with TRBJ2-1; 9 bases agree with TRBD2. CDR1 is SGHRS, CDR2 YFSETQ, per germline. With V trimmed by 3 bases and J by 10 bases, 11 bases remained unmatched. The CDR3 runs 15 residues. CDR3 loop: CASSYGTSQTREQFF. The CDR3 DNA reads TGCGCCAGCAGCTACGGGACTAGCCAAACGAGGGAGCAGTTCTTC.

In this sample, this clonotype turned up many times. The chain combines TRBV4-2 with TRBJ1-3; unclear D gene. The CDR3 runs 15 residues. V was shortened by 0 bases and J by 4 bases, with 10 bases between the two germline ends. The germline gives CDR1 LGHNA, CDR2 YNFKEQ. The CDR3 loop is CASSQEDGIGNTIYF. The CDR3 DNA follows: TGTGCCAGCAGCCAAGAAGACGGGATAGGAAACACCATATATTTT.

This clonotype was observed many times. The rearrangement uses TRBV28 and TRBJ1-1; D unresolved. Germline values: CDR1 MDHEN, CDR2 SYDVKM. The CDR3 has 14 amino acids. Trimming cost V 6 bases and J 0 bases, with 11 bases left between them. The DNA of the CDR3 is TGTGCCAGCAGAAAAGGACGTTTGAACACTGAAGCTTTCTTT. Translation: CASRKGRLNTEAFF. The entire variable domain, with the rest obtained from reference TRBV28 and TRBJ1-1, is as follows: DVKVTQSSRYLVKRTGEKVFLECVQDMDHENMFWYRQDPGLGLRLIYFSYDVKMKEKGDIPEGYSVSREKKERFSLILESASTNQTSMYLCASRKGRLNTEAFFGQGTRLTVV.

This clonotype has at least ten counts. The chain's CDR3 is CASSLSGGGTDTQYF. As DNA, the CDR3 is TGCGCCAGCAGCTTGAGTGGCGGAGGCACAGATACGCAGTATTTT. J is TRBJ2-3 and V is TRBV5-1; no definite D call. The CDR3 consists of 15 residues. CDR1 and CDR2 from the germline V gene are SGHRS and YFSETQ. The ends were cut back, 1 base at V and 1 base at J, with 10 bases in the middle.

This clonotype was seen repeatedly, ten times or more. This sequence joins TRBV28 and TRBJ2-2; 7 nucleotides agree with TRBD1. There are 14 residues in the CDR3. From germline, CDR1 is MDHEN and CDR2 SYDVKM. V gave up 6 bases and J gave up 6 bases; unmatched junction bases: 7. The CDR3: CASRVTGTPGELFF. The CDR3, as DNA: TGTGCCAGCAGGGTGACAGGGACCCCCGGGGAGCTGTTTTTT.

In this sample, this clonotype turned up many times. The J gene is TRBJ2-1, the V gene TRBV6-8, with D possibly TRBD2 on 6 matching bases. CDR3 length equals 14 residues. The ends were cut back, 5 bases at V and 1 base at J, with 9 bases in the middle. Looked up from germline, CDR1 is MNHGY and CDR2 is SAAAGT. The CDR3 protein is CASSLASSYNEQFF. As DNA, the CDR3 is TGTGCCAGCAGTCTAGCGAGTTCCTACAATGAGCAGTTCTTC.

The CDR3, as DNA: TGCGCCAGCAGCCCTCCGTCGGTCGGGGCCAACAATGAGCAGTTCTTC. Residues: CASSPPSVGANNEQFF. The J gene is TRBJ2-1, the V gene TRBV4-1, with D perhaps assigned TRBD1 or TRBD2 (5 bases each). This CDR3 spans 16 amino acids. Germline lookup yields CDR1 MGHRA and CDR2 YSYEKL. V lost 4 bases to trimming and J lost 5 bases, with 18 bases between them.

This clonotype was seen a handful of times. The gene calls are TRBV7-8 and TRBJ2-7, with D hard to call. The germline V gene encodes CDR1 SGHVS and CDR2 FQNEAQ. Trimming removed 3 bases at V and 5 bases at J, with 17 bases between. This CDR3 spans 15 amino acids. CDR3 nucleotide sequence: TGTGCCAGCAGCTTTGCCGGTCAGAGCAGCAACGAGCAGTACTTC. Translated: CASSFAGQSSNEQYF.

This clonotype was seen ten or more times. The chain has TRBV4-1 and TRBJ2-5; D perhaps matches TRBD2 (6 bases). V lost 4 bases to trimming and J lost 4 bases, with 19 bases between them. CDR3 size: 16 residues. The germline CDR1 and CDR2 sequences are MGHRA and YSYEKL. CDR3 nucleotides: TGCGCCAGCAGCCCCGTGGGGCGGGAAGGTCGAGAGACCCAGTACTTC. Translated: CASSPVGREGRETQYF.

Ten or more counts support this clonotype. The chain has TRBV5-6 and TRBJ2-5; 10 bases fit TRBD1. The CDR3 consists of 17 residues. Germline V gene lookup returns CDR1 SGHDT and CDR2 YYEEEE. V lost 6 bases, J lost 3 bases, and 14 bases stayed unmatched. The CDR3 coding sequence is TGTGCCAGCACAGCTTTAGGGGCGGGACAGGGGAAAGAGACCCAGTACTTC. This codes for CASTALGAGQGKETQYF.

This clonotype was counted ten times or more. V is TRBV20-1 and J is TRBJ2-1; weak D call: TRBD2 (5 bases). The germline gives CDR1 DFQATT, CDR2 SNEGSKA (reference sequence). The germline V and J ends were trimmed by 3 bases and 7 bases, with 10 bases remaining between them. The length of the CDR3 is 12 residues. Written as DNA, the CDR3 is TGCAGTGCTAGCGGGAAAGTTAATGAGCAGTTCTTC. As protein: CSASGKVNEQFF.

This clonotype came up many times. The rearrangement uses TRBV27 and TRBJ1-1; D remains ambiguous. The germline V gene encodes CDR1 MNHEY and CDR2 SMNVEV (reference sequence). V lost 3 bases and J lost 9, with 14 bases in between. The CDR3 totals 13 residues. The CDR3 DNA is TGTGCCAGCAGTTTGAATGTGGACCTGAAAGCTTTCTTT. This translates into CASSLNVDLKAFF.

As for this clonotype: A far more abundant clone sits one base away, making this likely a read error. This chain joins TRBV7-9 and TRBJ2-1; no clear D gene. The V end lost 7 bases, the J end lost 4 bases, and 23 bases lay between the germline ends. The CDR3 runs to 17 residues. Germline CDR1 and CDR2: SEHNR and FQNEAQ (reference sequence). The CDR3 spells CASKIDAVSRHYNEQFF. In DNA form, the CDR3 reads TGTGCCAGCAAAATAGATGCTGTTAGCAGGCATTACAATGAGCAGTTCTTC. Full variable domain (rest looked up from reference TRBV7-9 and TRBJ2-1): DTGVSQNPRHKITKRGQNVTFRCDPISEHNRLYWYRQTLGQGPEFLTYFQNEAQLEKSRLLSDRFSAERPKGSFSTLEIQRTEQGDSAMYLCASKIDAVSRHYNEQFFGPGTRLTVL.

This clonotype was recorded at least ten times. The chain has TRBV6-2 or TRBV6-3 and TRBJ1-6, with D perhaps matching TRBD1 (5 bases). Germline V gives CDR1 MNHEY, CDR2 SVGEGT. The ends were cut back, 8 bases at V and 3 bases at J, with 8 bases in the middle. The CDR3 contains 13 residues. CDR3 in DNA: TGTGCCAGCGTACAGGTCTATAATTCACCCCTCCACTTT. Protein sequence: CASVQVYNSPLHF.

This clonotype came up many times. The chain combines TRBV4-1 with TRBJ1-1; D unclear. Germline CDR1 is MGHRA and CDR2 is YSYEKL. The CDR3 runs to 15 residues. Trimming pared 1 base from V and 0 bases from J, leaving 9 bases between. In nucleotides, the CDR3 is TGCGCCAGCAGCCAAGGGCAGGTCTTGAACACTGAAGCTTTCTTT. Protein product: CASSQGQVLNTEAFF.

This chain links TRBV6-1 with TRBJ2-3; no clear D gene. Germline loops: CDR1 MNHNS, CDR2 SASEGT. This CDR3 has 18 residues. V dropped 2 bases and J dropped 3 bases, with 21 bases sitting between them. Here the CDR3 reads CASSERLVGSLRTDTQYF. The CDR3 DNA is TGTGCCAGCAGTGAAAGGCTAGTCGGGTCCTTGAGGACAGATACGCAGTATTTT.